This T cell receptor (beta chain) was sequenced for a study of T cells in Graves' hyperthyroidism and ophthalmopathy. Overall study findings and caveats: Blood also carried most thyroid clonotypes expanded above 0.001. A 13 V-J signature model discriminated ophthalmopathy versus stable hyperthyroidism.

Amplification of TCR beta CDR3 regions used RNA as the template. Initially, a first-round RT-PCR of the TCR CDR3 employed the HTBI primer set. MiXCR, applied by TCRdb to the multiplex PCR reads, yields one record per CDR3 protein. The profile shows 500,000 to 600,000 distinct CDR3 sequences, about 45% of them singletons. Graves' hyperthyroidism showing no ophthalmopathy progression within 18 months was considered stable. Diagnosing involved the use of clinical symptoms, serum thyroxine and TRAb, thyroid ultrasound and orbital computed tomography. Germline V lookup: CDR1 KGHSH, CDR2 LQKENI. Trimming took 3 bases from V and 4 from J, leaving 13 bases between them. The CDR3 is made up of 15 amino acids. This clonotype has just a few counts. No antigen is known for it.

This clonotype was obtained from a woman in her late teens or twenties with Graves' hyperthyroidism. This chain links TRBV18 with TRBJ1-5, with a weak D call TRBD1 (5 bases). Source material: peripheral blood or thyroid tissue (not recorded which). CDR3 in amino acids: CASSPGGPANQPQHF. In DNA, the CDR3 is TGTGCCAGCTCACCCGGGGGACCGGCGAATCAGCCCCAGCATTTT.